This is a list of T cell receptor beta chains from one sample in a study of T cell responses to AZD1222 COVID-19 vaccine. Generated by immunoSEQ multiplex PCR, the TCRdb table keeps only in-frame clones and is missing some. The sample has fewer than 150,000 clones, over 90% seen once. Sequences were derived from peripheral blood, sampled on day 0 of AZD1222 vaccination. The receptor set was obtained from an adult in good health. The CDR3 runs from the conserved cysteine through the conserved F or W. Each record gives: V gene, D gene, clone size, J gene, CDR3 protein, CDR3 DNA. A D gene is named only where the DNA matches it firmly. The size entry is marked missing in some rows and otherwise reads once, few, many or a size class.

>TRBV30|TRBD1|NA|TRBJ1-1
CAYRTGSGAFF
TGTGCCTACAGGACAGGGTCGGGAGCTTTCTTT
>TRBV6-5|NA|once|TRBJ1-4
CASRTTWDEKLFF
TGTGCCAGCAGGACAACTTGGGATGAAAAACTGTTTTTT
>TRBV27|NA|NA|TRBJ1-1
CASSLSPWEGRTEAFF
TGTGCCAGCAGTTTATCCCCGTGGGAGGGAAGGACTGAAGCTTTCTTT
>TRBV9|TRBD1|NA|TRBJ2-5
CASSVQTGTGSFGGQETQYF
TGTGCCAGCAGCGTCCAAACCGGGACAGGGAGTTTTGGTGGGCAAGAGACCCAGTACTTC
>TRBV6-4|TRBD2|NA|TRBJ2-4
CASSDSGLAGPGVVGYF
TGTGCCAGCAGTGACTCGGGACTAGCGGGGCCCGGGGTGGTCGGGTACTTC
>TRBV14|NA|NA|TRBJ1-2
CASSARSGGNNYGYTF
TGTGCCAGCAGCGCTCGATCCGGGGGCAATAACTATGGCTACACCTTC
>TRBV5-4|NA|NA|TRBJ2-3
CASSPDGRTDTQYF
TGTGCCAGCAGCCCGGACGGCCGCACAGATACGCAGTATTTT
>TRBV5-1|NA|NA|TRBJ1-1
CASSPDSPRVWAFF
TGCGCCAGCAGCCCAGACAGTCCCCGGGTGTGGGCTTTCTTT
>TRBV5-6|TRBD1|NA|TRBJ1-4
CASSLDPGQGLNEKLFF
TGTGCCAGCAGCTTGGATCCGGGACAGGGCCTTAATGAAAAACTGTTTTTT
>TRBV7-9|TRBD2|NA|TRBJ2-7
CASSLRGGWTVGASYEQYF
TGTGCCAGCAGCTTACGGGGGGGATGGACAGTTGGGGCTTCCTACGAGCAGTACTTC
>TRBV6-1|NA|NA|TRBJ1-3
CASRPDRSGGNTIYF
TGTGCCAGCAGACCCGACAGATCGGGCGGAAACACCATATATTTT
>TRBV4-1|NA|NA|TRBJ1-1
CASSQDEGRTEAFF
TGCGCCAGCAGCCAGGACGAGGGGCGGACTGAAGCTTTCTTT
>TRBV6-5|NA|NA|TRBJ1-1
CASRDGMNTEAFF
TGTGCCAGCAGGGACGGGATGAACACTGAAGCTTTCTTT
>TRBV15|NA|NA|TRBJ2-3
CAANRDGSTDTQYF
TGTGCCGCCAACCGGGACGGCAGCACAGATACGCAGTATTTT